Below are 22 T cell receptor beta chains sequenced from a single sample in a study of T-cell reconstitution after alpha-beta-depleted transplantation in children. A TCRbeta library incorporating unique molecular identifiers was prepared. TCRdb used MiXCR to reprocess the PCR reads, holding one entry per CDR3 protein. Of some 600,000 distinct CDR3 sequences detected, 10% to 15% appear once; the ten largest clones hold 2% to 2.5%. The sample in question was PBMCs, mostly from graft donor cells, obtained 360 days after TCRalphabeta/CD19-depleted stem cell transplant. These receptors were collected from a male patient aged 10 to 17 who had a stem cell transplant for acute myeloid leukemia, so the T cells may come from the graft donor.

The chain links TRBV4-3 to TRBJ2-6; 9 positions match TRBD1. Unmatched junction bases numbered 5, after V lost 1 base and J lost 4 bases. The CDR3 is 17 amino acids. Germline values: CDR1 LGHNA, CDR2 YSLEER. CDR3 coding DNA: TGCGCCAGCAGCCAAGCAGGACAGGGGAGGGGGGCCAACGTCCTGACTTTC. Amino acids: CASSQAGQGRGANVLTF.

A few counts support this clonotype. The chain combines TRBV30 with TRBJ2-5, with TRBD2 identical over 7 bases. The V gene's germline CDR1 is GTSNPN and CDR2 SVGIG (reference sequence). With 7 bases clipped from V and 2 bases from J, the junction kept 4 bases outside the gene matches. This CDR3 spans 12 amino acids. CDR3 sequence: CASGLVQETQYF. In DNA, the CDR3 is TGTGCCTCCGGACTAGTTCAAGAGACCCAGTACTTC. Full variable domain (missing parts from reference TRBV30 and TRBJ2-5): SQTIHQWPATLVQPVGSPLSLECTVEGTSNPNLYWYRQAAGRGLQLLFYSVGIGQISSEVPQNLSASRPQDRQFILSSKKLLLSDSGFYLCASGLVQETQYFGPGTRLLVL.

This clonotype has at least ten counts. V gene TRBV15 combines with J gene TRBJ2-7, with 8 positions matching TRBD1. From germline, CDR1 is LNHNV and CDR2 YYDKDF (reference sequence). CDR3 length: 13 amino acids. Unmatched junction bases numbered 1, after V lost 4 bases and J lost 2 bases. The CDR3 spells CATSTRGPYEQYF. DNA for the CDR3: TGTGCCACCAGCACCAGGGGGCCCTACGAGCAGTACTTC.

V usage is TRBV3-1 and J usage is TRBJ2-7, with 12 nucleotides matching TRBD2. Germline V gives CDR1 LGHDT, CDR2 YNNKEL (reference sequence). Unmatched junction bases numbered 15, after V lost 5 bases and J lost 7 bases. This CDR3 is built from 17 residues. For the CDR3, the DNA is TGTGCCAGCAGCGGAACTACTAGCGGGAGGCCCTACTTGGAGCAGTACTTC. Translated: CASSGTTSGRPYLEQYF.

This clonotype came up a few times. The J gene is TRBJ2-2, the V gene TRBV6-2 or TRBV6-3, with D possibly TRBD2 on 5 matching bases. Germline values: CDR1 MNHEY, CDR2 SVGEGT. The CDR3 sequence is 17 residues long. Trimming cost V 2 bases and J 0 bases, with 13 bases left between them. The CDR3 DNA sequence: TGTGCCAGCAGTTACGGTGGTGTGGGAGCGAACACCGGGGAGCTGTTTTTT. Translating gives CASSYGGVGANTGELFF.

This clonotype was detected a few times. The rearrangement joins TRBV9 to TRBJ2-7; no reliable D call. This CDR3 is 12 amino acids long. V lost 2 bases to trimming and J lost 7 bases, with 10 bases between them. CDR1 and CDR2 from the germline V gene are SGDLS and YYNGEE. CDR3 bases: TGTGCCAGCAGCGTCAAAGACCAAGAGCAGTACTTC. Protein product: CASSVKDQEQYF.

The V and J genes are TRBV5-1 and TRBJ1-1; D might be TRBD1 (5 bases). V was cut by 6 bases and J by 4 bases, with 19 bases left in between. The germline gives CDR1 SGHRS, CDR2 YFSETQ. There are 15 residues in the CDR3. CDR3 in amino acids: CASTAVQGGGTEAFF. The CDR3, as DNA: TGCGCCAGCACCGCCGTCCAGGGAGGAGGCACTGAAGCTTTCTTT. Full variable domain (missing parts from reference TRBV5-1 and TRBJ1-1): KAGVTQTPRYLIKTRGQQVTLSCSPISGHRSVSWYQQTPGQGLQFLFEYFSETQRNKGNFPGRFSGRQFSNSRSEMNVSTLELGDSALYLCASTAVQGGGTEAFFGQGTRLTVV.

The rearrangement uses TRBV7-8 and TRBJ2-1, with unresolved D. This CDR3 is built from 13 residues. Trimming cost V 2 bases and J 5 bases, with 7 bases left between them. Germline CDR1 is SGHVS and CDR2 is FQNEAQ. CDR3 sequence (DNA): TGTGCCAGCAGCTTACGCTGGGACAATGAGCAGTTCTTC. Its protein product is CASSLRWDNEQFF.

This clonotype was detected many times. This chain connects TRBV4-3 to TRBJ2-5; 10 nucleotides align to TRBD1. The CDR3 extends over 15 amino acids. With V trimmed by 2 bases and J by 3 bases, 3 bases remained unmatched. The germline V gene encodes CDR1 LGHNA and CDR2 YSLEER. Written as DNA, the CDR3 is TGCGCCAGCAGCCAACCCGGGACAGGGGAAGAGACCCAGTACTTC. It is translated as CASSQPGTGEETQYF.

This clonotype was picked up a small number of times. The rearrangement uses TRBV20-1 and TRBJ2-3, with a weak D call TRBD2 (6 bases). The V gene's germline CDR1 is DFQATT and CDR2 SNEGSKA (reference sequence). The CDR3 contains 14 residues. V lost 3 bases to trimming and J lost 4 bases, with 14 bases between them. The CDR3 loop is CSASRREESDTQYF. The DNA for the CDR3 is TGCAGTGCTAGTCGGAGGGAGGAATCAGATACGCAGTATTTT.

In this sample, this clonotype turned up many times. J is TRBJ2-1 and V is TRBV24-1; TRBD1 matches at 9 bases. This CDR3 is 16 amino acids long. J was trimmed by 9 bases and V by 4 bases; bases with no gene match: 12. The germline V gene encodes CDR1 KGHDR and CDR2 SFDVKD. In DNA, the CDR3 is TGTGCCACCAGTGAACACCGGGACAGGGTCACCATTGAGCAGTTCTTC. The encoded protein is CATSEHRDRVTIEQFF.

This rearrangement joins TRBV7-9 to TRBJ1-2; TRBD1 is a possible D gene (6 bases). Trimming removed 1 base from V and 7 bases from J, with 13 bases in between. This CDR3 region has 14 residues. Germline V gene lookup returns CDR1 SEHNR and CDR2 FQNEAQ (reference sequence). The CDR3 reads CASSLDRDGRGYTF. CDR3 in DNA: TGTGCCAGCAGCTTAGACAGGGACGGACGTGGCTACACCTTC.

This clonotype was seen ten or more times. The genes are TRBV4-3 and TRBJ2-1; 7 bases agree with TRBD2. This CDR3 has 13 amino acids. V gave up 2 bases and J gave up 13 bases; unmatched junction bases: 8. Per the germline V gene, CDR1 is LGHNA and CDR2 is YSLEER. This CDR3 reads CASSQKGGAGQFF. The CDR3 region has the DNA TGCGCCAGCAGCCAAAAGGGAGGGGCGGGACAGTTCTTC.

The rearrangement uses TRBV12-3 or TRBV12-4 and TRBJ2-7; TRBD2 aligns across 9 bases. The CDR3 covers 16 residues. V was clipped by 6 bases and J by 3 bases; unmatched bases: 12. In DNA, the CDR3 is TGTGCCAGCAGGCCCGGAGTCCCTAGCGGGAACTACGAGCAGTACTTC. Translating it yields CASRPGVPSGNYEQYF.

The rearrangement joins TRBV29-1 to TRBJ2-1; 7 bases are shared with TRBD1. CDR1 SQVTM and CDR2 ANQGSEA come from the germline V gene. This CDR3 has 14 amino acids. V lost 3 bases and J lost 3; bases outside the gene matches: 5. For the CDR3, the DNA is TGCAGCGTTGAGCCGACAGGGCGCTACAATGAGCAGTTCTTC. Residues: CSVEPTGRYNEQFF.

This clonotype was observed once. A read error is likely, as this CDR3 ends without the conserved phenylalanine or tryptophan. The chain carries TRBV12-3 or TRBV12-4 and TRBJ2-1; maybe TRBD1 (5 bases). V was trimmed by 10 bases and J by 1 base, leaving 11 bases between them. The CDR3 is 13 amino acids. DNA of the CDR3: TGTGCCATCACAGGAGAGTCCTACAATGAGCAGTTCTGC. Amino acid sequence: CAITGESYNEQFC.

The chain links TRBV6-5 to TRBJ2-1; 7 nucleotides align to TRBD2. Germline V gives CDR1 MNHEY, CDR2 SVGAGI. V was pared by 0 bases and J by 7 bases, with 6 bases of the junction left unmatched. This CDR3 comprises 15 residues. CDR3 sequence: CASSYSLGLVNEQFF. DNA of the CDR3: TGTGCCAGCAGTTACTCGCTCGGACTAGTGAATGAGCAGTTCTTC.

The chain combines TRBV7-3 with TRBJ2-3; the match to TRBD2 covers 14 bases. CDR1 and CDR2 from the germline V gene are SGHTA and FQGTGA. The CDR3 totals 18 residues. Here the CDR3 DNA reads TGTACCCGCTGTTTAGCCCGGGGACTAGCGGGAGCGACAGATACGCAGTATTTT. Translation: CTRCLARGLAGATDTQYF.

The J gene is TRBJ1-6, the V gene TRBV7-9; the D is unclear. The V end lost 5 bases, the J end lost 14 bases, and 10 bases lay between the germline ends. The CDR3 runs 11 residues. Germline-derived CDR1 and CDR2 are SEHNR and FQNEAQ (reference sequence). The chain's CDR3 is CASSPIGSLHF. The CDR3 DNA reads TGTGCCAGCAGCCCCATAGGTTCCCTCCACTTT.

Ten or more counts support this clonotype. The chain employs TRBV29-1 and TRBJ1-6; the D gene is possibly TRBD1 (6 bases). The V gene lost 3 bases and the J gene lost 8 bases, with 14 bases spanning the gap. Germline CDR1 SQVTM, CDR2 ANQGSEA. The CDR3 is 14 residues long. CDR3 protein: CSVDHSGVDSPLHF. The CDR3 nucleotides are TGCAGCGTTGACCACTCAGGGGTAGATTCACCCCTCCACTTT.

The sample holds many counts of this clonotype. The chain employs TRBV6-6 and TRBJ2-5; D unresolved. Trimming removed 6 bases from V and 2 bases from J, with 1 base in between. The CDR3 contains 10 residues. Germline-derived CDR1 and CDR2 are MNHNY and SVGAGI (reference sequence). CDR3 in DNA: TGTGCCAGCAGACAAGAGACCCAGTACTTC. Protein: CASRQETQYF.

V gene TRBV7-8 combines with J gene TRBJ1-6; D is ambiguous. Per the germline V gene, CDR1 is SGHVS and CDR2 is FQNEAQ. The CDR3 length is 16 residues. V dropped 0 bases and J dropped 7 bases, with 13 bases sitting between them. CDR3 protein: CASSLAHPEGNSPLHF. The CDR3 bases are TGTGCCAGCAGCTTAGCGCATCCAGAAGGGAATTCACCCCTCCACTTT. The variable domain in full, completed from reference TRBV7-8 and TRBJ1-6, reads GAGVSQSPRYKVAKRGQDVALRCDPISGHVSLFWYQQALGQGPEFLTYFQNEAQLDKSGLPSDRFFAERPEGSVSTLKIQRTQQEDSAVYLCASSLAHPEGNSPLHFGNGTRLTVT.